These T cell receptor beta chains were read from a single sample in a study of blood T cell repertoires in COVID-19. TCRdb's table, derived via immunoSEQ multiplex PCR, lists solely in-frame clones and lacks some. This table holds 130,000 to 150,000 clones, over 75% found once. Sequenced input: peripheral blood. These receptors came from a man in his 70s with acute or convalescent COVID-19. Both conserved end residues are part of each CDR3. Each record gives: clone size, D gene, CDR3 length, V gene, J gene, CDR3 DNA, CDR3 protein. D genes are given only for firm matches. Expanded clones get a size class; other rows say once, few or many, or leave the size out.

size: NA
D: NA
length: 14
V: TRBV6-5
J: TRBJ1-2
DNA: TGTGCCAGCAGTTGGAGGGCAGCTAACTATGGCTACACCTTC
CDR3: CASSWRAANYGYTF

size: NA
D: TRBD1
length: 15
V: TRBV18
J: TRBJ2-1
DNA: TGTGCCAGCTCACCGATCGCCGGGACAGGGAATGAGCAGTTCTTC
CDR3: CASSPIAGTGNEQFF

size: NA
D: TRBD1
length: 15
V: TRBV6-5
J: TRBJ1-2
DNA: TGTGCCAGCAGAACACCGGGACAGGGGGACTATGGCTACACCTTC
CDR3: CASRTPGQGDYGYTF

size: NA
D: TRBD1
length: 15
V: TRBV7-9
J: TRBJ1-6
DNA: TGTGCCAGCAGAACCGGACAGGGGAAGAAGTCACCCCTCCACTTT
CDR3: CASRTGQGKKSPLHF

size: NA
D: NA
length: 13
V: TRBV12-3/TRBV12-4
J: TRBJ1-2
DNA: TGTGCCAGCAGTTTTGGGGAGGCCTATGGCTACACCTTC
CDR3: CASSFGEAYGYTF

size: NA
D: TRBD1
length: 16
V: TRBV28
J: TRBJ1-2
DNA: TGTGCCAGTGTAACGGGAGATTGGGACAGGGGTACTGGCTACACCTTC
CDR3: CASVTGDWDRGTGYTF

size: once
D: TRBD2
length: 15
V: TRBV5-1
J: TRBJ2-2
DNA: TGCGCCAGCAGCGGCCGGGACTACAACACCGGGGAGCTGTTTTTT
CDR3: CASSGRDYNTGELFF

size: once
D: TRBD1
length: 14
V: TRBV28
J: TRBJ1-5
DNA: TGTGCCAGCAGTTCGGGACAGGGTAATCAGCCCCAGCATTTT
CDR3: CASSSGQGNQPQHF

size: NA
D: TRBD1
length: 16
V: TRBV14
J: TRBJ2-7
DNA: TGTGCCAGCAGCCAAGAGTGGGACAGGGGGTTGCACGAGCAGTACTTC
CDR3: CASSQEWDRGLHEQYF

size: NA
D: TRBD1
length: 13
V: TRBV29-1
J: TRBJ1-2
DNA: TGCAGCGCCCGGACAGGGGGAAGTAGTGGCTACACCTTC
CDR3: CSARTGGSSGYTF

size: few
D: NA
length: 16
V: TRBV11-2
J: TRBJ1-4
DNA: TGTGCCAGCAGCTCCCGGGGGGGCCGAACTAATGAAAAACTGTTTTTT
CDR3: CASSSRGGRTNEKLFF

size: NA
D: TRBD1
length: 14
V: TRBV5-4
J: TRBJ1-4
DNA: TGTGCCAGCAGCTGGGACAGAGCTAATGAAAAACTGTTTTTT
CDR3: CASSWDRANEKLFF

size: NA
D: TRBD1
length: 16
V: TRBV28
J: TRBJ1-6
DNA: TGTGCCAGCAGAAACAGACAGGGGCCAGTTAATTCACCCCTCCACTTT
CDR3: CASRNRQGPVNSPLHF

size: NA
D: NA
length: 14
V: TRBV6-6
J: TRBJ2-2
DNA: TGTGCCAGCAGTTACTCCAGGGGCCACGGGGAGCTGTTTTTT
CDR3: CASSYSRGHGELFF

size: NA
D: TRBD2
length: 16
V: TRBV6-5
J: TRBJ2-2
DNA: TGTGCCAGCAGTTACTCCCCGGGACTAGCCCCCGGGGAGCTGTTTTTT
CDR3: CASSYSPGLAPGELFF

size: NA
D: NA
length: 12
V: TRBV12-3/TRBV12-4
J: TRBJ2-2
DNA: TGTGCCAGCAGTAGGGGCACCGGGGAGCTGTTTTTT
CDR3: CASSRGTGELFF

size: NA
D: NA
length: 15
V: TRBV5-1
J: TRBJ2-1
DNA: TGCGCCAGCAGACCCGGAGTAACCTCCTACAATGAGCAGTTCTTC
CDR3: CASRPGVTSYNEQFF

size: NA
D: TRBD1
length: 15
V: TRBV6-4
J: TRBJ1-2
DNA: TGTGCCAGCAGTGACCACGGGACAGGGGCGGGTGGCTACACCTTC
CDR3: CASSDHGTGAGGYTF

size: few
D: NA
length: 15
V: TRBV7-2
J: TRBJ2-1
DNA: TGTGCCAGCGGACTCTGGGCTAGCGCACACAATGAGCAGTTCTTC
CDR3: CASGLWASAHNEQFF

size: NA
D: TRBD1
length: 14
V: TRBV5-1
J: TRBJ1-1
DNA: TGCGCCAGCAGCTCATACGACAGGGGGACTGAAGCTTTCTTT
CDR3: CASSSYDRGTEAFF

size: few
D: NA
length: 12
V: TRBV3-1/TRBV3-2
J: TRBJ1-1
DNA: TGTGCCAGCAGCCCCTATAACGGGGGAGCTTTCTTT
CDR3: CASSPYNGGAFF

size: NA
D: NA
length: 16
V: TRBV5-8
J: TRBJ2-4
DNA: TGTGCCAGCAGCTTGGGACACGGGAATCCCAAAAACATTCAGTACTTC
CDR3: CASSLGHGNPKNIQYF

size: NA
D: TRBD1
length: 14
V: TRBV3-1/TRBV3-2
J: TRBJ1-5
DNA: TGTGCCAGCAGCCTGGGACAGACCAATCAGCCCCAGCATTTT
CDR3: CASSLGQTNQPQHF

size: NA
D: TRBD1
length: 15
V: TRBV6-1
J: TRBJ1-3
DNA: TGTGCCAGCAGTGACCAAGGGACAGGGAAAGACACCATATATTTT
CDR3: CASSDQGTGKDTIYF

size: NA
D: TRBD2
length: 18
V: TRBV15
J: TRBJ2-5
DNA: TGTGCCACCAGCAGAGTGGGACTAGCGGGGGCCGGAGGAGAGACCCAGTACTTC
CDR3: CATSRVGLAGAGGETQYF

size: NA
D: NA
length: 19
V: TRBV10-3
J: TRBJ1-2
DNA: TGTGCCATCAGTGGCTCCGGGACTGGAAACCGTTACATTAACTATGGCTACACCTTC
CDR3: CAISGSGTGNRYINYGYTF

size: NA
D: NA
length: 16
V: TRBV7-2
J: TRBJ1-6
DNA: TGTGCCAGCAGCTCCCGTCCGGGGGTTAATAATTCACCCCTCCACTTT
CDR3: CASSSRPGVNNSPLHF

size: NA
D: TRBD1
length: 16
V: TRBV5-5
J: TRBJ2-7
DNA: TGTGCCAGCAGCTTTACTGGGGACAGGGGATCCTACGAGCAGTACTTC
CDR3: CASSFTGDRGSYEQYF

size: NA
D: NA
length: 14
V: TRBV6-5
J: TRBJ2-5
DNA: TGTGCCAGCAGTCATAGGGACACCCAAGAGACCCAGTACTTC
CDR3: CASSHRDTQETQYF

size: NA
D: NA
length: 14
V: TRBV28
J: TRBJ1-4
DNA: TGTGCCAGCGGGGGGGCAGACCTAAATGAAAAACTGTTTTTT
CDR3: CASGGADLNEKLFF

size: once
D: NA
length: 16
V: TRBV11-2
J: TRBJ1-1
DNA: TGTGCCAGCAGCCTAACTGGTGGGAGCAGGCACACTGAAGCTTTCTTT
CDR3: CASSLTGGSRHTEAFF

size: NA
D: TRBD1
length: 15
V: TRBV4-1
J: TRBJ2-7
DNA: TGCGCCAGCAGCCCCGGGACAGGGGAAAGGTACGAGCAGTACTTC
CDR3: CASSPGTGERYEQYF

size: NA
D: TRBD1
length: 15
V: TRBV19
J: TRBJ2-7
DNA: TGTGCCAGTAGCCGGGGACAGGGGGCTTCCTACGAGCAGTACTTC
CDR3: CASSRGQGASYEQYF

size: NA
D: NA
length: 16
V: TRBV3-1/TRBV3-2
J: TRBJ2-7
DNA: TGTGCCAGCAGCCCTCGTTTGAGGGACTCCACCTACGAGCAGTACTTC
CDR3: CASSPRLRDSTYEQYF

size: NA
D: NA
length: 15
V: TRBV19
J: TRBJ2-1
DNA: TGTGCCAGTAGTTCTACAGGACACTCCTACAATGAGCAGTTCTTC
CDR3: CASSSTGHSYNEQFF

size: NA
D: TRBD2
length: 14
V: TRBV7-8
J: TRBJ2-7
DNA: TGTGCCAGCAGCTTAGTTAGCGGGGGATACGAGCAGTACTTC
CDR3: CASSLVSGGYEQYF

size: NA
D: NA
length: 13
V: TRBV6-6
J: TRBJ1-1
DNA: TGTGCCAGCACCTCAGGGGTAGTCCCTGAAGCTTTCTTT
CDR3: CASTSGVVPEAFF

size: NA
D: TRBD1
length: 15
V: TRBV18
J: TRBJ1-6
DNA: TGTGCCAGCTCACCAGGGACAGGGGGGAATTCACCCCTCCACTTT
CDR3: CASSPGTGGNSPLHF

size: NA
D: NA
length: 16
V: TRBV11-1
J: TRBJ2-5
DNA: TGTGCCAGCAGCTTAGAGGGCGACAGGCGAATTGAGACCCAGTACTTC
CDR3: CASSLEGDRRIETQYF

size: NA
D: TRBD2
length: 16
V: TRBV3-1/TRBV3-2
J: TRBJ2-5
DNA: TGTGCCAGCAGTCCCCTGAGGCAGGGAGGGGTGGAGACCCAGTACTTC
CDR3: CASSPLRQGGVETQYF

size: few
D: TRBD1
length: 16
V: TRBV9
J: TRBJ2-7
DNA: TGTGCCAGCAGCCGTAGGGGACAGGGGGCTGGGGCCGAGCAGTACTTC
CDR3: CASSRRGQGAGAEQYF

size: NA
D: TRBD1
length: 14
V: TRBV6-5
J: TRBJ2-7
DNA: TGTGCCAGCAAGTCCGGGACAGGGGCCTACGAGCAGTACTTC
CDR3: CASKSGTGAYEQYF

size: NA
D: TRBD1
length: 15
V: TRBV30
J: TRBJ2-1
DNA: TGTGCCTGGAGTATGGACAGGCCATCCTACAATGAGCAGTTCTTC
CDR3: CAWSMDRPSYNEQFF

size: NA
D: NA
length: 14
V: TRBV5-1
J: TRBJ2-2
DNA: TGCGCCAGTTCAGGGGGGCACGGCACCGGGGAGCTGTTTTTT
CDR3: CASSGGHGTGELFF

size: NA
D: TRBD1
length: 15
V: TRBV19
J: TRBJ2-5
DNA: TGTGCCAGTAGTATAGGACAGGGGGCTGAGGAGACCCAGTACTTC
CDR3: CASSIGQGAEETQYF

size: NA
D: TRBD2
length: 16
V: TRBV4-1
J: TRBJ2-1
DNA: TGCGCCAGCAGCCCACAGCTAGCGGGGACGCGGAGTGAGCAGTTCTTC
CDR3: CASSPQLAGTRSEQFF

size: NA
D: TRBD1
length: 14
V: TRBV7-3
J: TRBJ2-1
DNA: TGTGCCAGCAGCCCTCAGGGGGCCGGCGATGAGCAGTTCTTC
CDR3: CASSPQGAGDEQFF

size: NA
D: TRBD2
length: 19
V: TRBV11-2
J: TRBJ2-1
DNA: TGTGCCAGCAGCTTTAGACTAGACTTAGCGGGAGTCTTAGGCAATGAGCAGTTCTTC
CDR3: CASSFRLDLAGVLGNEQFF

size: few
D: NA
length: 16
V: TRBV7-3
J: TRBJ2-7
DNA: TGTGCCAGCAGCTTAACGGGCGGGTCCTCTCGCCACGAGCAGTACTTC
CDR3: CASSLTGGSSRHEQYF

size: NA
D: NA
length: 13
V: TRBV4-1
J: TRBJ1-1
DNA: TGCGCCAGCAGCCAAGGGAGGATCACTGAAGCTTTCTTT
CDR3: CASSQGRITEAFF

size: NA
D: TRBD1
length: 16
V: TRBV4-1
J: TRBJ1-4
DNA: TGCGCCAGCAGCCCAAATCTCAGGGGGCCAGGGGAAAAACTGTTTTTT
CDR3: CASSPNLRGPGEKLFF

size: NA
D: NA
length: 15
V: TRBV19
J: TRBJ1-2
DNA: TGTGCCAGTAGCTTCGGGTCGCCAGGGGAAGAAGGCTACACCTTC
CDR3: CASSFGSPGEEGYTF

size: NA
D: NA
length: 15
V: TRBV15
J: TRBJ2-5
DNA: TGTGCCACCAGCAGAGATAAGAGGACACGAGAGACCCAGTACTTC
CDR3: CATSRDKRTRETQYF

size: NA
D: NA
length: 13
V: TRBV5-6
J: TRBJ2-5
DNA: TGTGCCAGCAGCTTGGTTTACTCCGAGACCCAGTACTTC
CDR3: CASSLVYSETQYF

size: NA
D: TRBD1
length: 15
V: TRBV2
J: TRBJ2-3
DNA: TGTGCCAGCAGTGTCGGGGACAGGGGTGCAGATACGCAGTATTTT
CDR3: CASSVGDRGADTQYF

size: NA
D: TRBD1
length: 16
V: TRBV3-1/TRBV3-2
J: TRBJ2-2
DNA: TGTGCCAGCAGCCAAGCTACAGGGGGCCGTAACGGGGAGCTGTTTTTT
CDR3: CASSQATGGRNGELFF

size: NA
D: NA
length: 13
V: TRBV3-1/TRBV3-2
J: TRBJ1-1
DNA: TGTGCCAGCAGCACGAGGGGGGGCACTGAAGCTTTCTTT
CDR3: CASSTRGGTEAFF

size: NA
D: NA
length: 13
V: TRBV6-6
J: TRBJ2-2
DNA: TGTGCCAGCAGGCGGGATTACACCGGGGAGCTGTTTTTT
CDR3: CASRRDYTGELFF

size: NA
D: TRBD1
length: 16
V: TRBV6-2/TRBV6-3
J: TRBJ1-2
DNA: TGTGCCAGCAGTTACTCGAGGACAGGTGGTAACTATGGCTACACCTTC
CDR3: CASSYSRTGGNYGYTF